This T cell receptor beta chain was identified during a study of cytomegalovirus exposure and HLA in healthy donors. Background on the study: Of around 400 genotyped donors, more than 75% grouped in the Caucasian-associated ancestry cluster.

V lost 10 bases to trimming and J lost 7 bases, with 20 bases between them. Germline CDR1 reads WSHSY; CDR2 reads SAAADI. This CDR3 is built from 14 residues. About this clone itself: The antigen remains unidentified.

The study ran its PCR with 60 Vbeta and 13 Jbeta primers. Profiling relied on immunoSEQ multiplex PCR, and the TCRdb table lists in-frame clones only, not all of them. Of 100,000 or so clones in the sample, more than 60% are singletons; the top ten hold less than 2.5%. Study results and limitations: Indistinguishable V segments, including TRBV6-2 and TRBV6-3, were excluded.

The sequence derives from a man in his forties or fifties in good health and CMV-seronegative. The V gene is TRBV10-2, the J gene TRBJ1-5; D is unresolved. The material sequenced was PBMCs. CDR3 sequence (DNA): TGCGCCACCGCGGAATCCAATTCCGACCAGCCCCAGCATTTT. Encoded protein: CATAESNSDQPQHF.